This is a list of T cell receptor beta chains from one sample in a study of identifying expanded T cells in peripheral blood. Data came from immunoSEQ multiplex PCR; TCRdb stores just in-frame clones and leaves some out. The sample yields 100,000 to 150,000 clones, roughly 80% seen once. The sequenced sample consisted of blood. These receptors all come from a person between 18 and 75 years old in good health. Both conserved end residues are part of each CDR3. D genes are given only for firm matches. Rows may omit the clone size; those that give it use once, few, many or a size class.

j_call clone_size v_call d_call cdr3_nt cdr3_aa
TRBJ2-7 NA TRBV5-4 NA TGTGCCAGCAGCTTGGGGGGCTACGAGCAGTACTTC CASSLGGYEQYF
TRBJ2-1 NA TRBV10-1 TRBD2 TGCGCCAGCAGTAGAGCGGGGGGGCCCAAAGAGCAGTTCTTC CASSRAGGPKEQFF
TRBJ1-2 NA TRBV7-2 TRBD1 TGTGCCAGCAGCTTAGCTAGGACAGGGTTGCATGGCTACACCTTC CASSLARTGLHGYTF
TRBJ1-2 few TRBV11-2 NA TGTGCCAGCAGCTTCAACTATGGCTACACCTTC CASSFNYGYTF
TRBJ2-1 NA TRBV11-3 TRBD2 TGTGCCAGCAGCGCCGGGAAAGGGACTAGTCCGTACAATGAGCAGTTCTTC CASSAGKGTSPYNEQFF
TRBJ2-5 NA TRBV18 TRBD1 TGTGCCAGCTCACTCCGGACAGGGGGCGGAGAGACCCAGTACTTC CASSLRTGGGETQYF
TRBJ2-5 once TRBV2 NA TGTGCCAGCAGGGCCTTGGGGGAGACCCAGTACTTC CASRALGETQYF
TRBJ1-3 NA TRBV7-8 NA TGTGCCAGCAGCTTTTACCGGGACGTTACTGGAAACACCATATATTTT CASSFYRDVTGNTIYF
TRBJ2-1 NA TRBV4-3 NA TGCGCCAGCAGCCAAGATCTAGGCGGTGAGCAGTTCTTC CASSQDLGGEQFF
TRBJ1-3 NA TRBV5-6 NA TGTGCCAGCAGCTTGGGCAGGTCTGGAAACACCATATATTTT CASSLGRSGNTIYF
TRBJ1-1 NA TRBV6-1 NA TGTGCCAGCAGGGGGGCGCTTGGGGCTTTCTTT CASRGALGAFF
TRBJ1-1 NA TRBV6-5 NA TGTGCCAGCAGGAACTCGGGACGGATGAACACTGAAGCTTTCTTT CASRNSGRMNTEAFF
TRBJ1-1 NA TRBV7-6 TRBD1 TGTGCCAGCAGCCCTCATGACAGGGGCATGAACACTGAAGCTTTCTTT CASSPHDRGMNTEAFF
TRBJ2-5 NA TRBV5-6 NA TGTGCCAGCAGCGGGCCCCAAGAGACCCAGTACTTC CASSGPQETQYF
TRBJ2-2 NA TRBV6-1 NA TGTGCCAGCAGTTTCCGTGGGGCCGGGGAGCTGTTTTTT CASSFRGAGELFF
TRBJ2-3 NA TRBV7-3 NA TGTGCCAGCAGCTCGACTAGTCTTACAAGCACAGATACGCAGTATTTT CASSSTSLTSTDTQYF
TRBJ1-1 NA TRBV18 NA TGTGCCAGCTCACCACAAGAGAACACTGAAGCTTTCTTT CASSPQENTEAFF
TRBJ1-6 NA TRBV7-9 TRBD1 TGTGCCAGCAGTTTTACAGGGGGTAATTCACCCCTCCACTTT CASSFTGGNSPLHF
TRBJ2-1 NA TRBV5-6 TRBD1 TGTGCCAGCAGCTTACAGGGGGCCTACAATGAGCAGTTCTTC CASSLQGAYNEQFF